The subject of this entry is one TCR beta chain. What it binds is not known. The CDR3 has 14 residues. Germline V lookup: CDR1 DFQATT, CDR2 SNEGSKA (reference sequence). Trimming left V 3 bases short and J 1 base short, with 12 bases between. The sample comes from a study of identical twins. TCRdb passed the 5' RACE reads through MiXCR, listing each CDR3 protein once. The sample lists some 900,000 distinct CDR3 sequences; approximately 13% were seen once. General study results and limits: Out-of-frame beta sequences exhibited a weaker degree of excess twin sharing. In cord blood, abundant beta clonotypes had fewer insertions; memory showed no trend.

This same sample was also part of a study on yellow fever vaccine responses in identical twins.

Material for sequencing was PBMCs. The chain combines TRBV20-1 with TRBJ1-1, with D possibly TRBD1 on 5 matching bases. This TCR came from a woman aged 18-29 years in good health. Here the CDR3 reads CSARKPTGNTEAFF. CDR3 nucleotide sequence: TGCAGTGCTAGGAAGCCCACAGGGAACACTGAAGCTTTCTTT.